This passage covers 7 T cell receptor beta chains from one sample sequenced in a study of CD4+ T cells in melanoma. TCRdb's table, derived via immunoSEQ multiplex PCR, lists solely in-frame clones and lacks some. The sample lists over 10,000 clones, around three quarters occurring once. The sequencing sample was made of cells from a culture (not recorded whether cultured in vitro). Source of these receptors: a human donor with melanoma.

The chain is built from TRBV29-1 and TRBJ2-1, with D hard to call. Between the trimmed V and J ends, which lost 5 bases and 0 bases, there was a span of 11 bases. Germline V gives CDR1 SQVTM, CDR2 ANQGSEA. The CDR3 length is 14 residues. The chain's CDR3 is CSVPTVRSYNEQFF. CDR3 DNA sequence: TGCAGCGTTCCCACAGTTCGCTCCTACAATGAGCAGTTCTTC.

The sample holds one count of this clone. The gene calls are TRBV6-6 and TRBJ1-1, with D maybe TRBD1 (6 bases). Germline V gene lookup returns CDR1 MNHNY and CDR2 SVGAGI (reference sequence). V shed 8 bases and J shed 3 bases, with 10 bases lying between them. This CDR3 is 12 amino acids long. The chain's CDR3 is CASRRTDTEAFF. In DNA form, the CDR3 reads TGTGCCAGCCGCCGGACAGACACTGAAGCTTTCTTT.

The chain is built from TRBV6-6 and TRBJ2-1; D is uncertain. CDR1 and CDR2 from the germline V gene are MNHNY and SVGAGI (reference sequence). Deletions cut 2 bases from V and 9 bases from J, with 14 bases between. This CDR3 contains 14 residues. The DNA for the CDR3 is TGTGCCAGCAGTTACGCGGAATGGCTCGGTGAGCAGTTCTTC. It translates to CASSYAEWLGEQFF.

This clone was recorded a few times. The rearrangement joins TRBV18 to TRBJ1-5; 8 bases map to TRBD1. The CDR3 loop spans 16 amino acids. Germline V CDR1 and CDR2: KGHSH, LQKENI. V lost 2 bases, J lost 6 bases, and 9 bases stayed unmatched. The CDR3 reads CASSPFDRGVSQPQHF. The CDR3 nucleotides are TGTGCCAGCTCACCATTTGACAGGGGAGTAAGTCAGCCCCAGCATTTT.

This clone is a singleton in its sample. The chain has TRBV10-2 and TRBJ1-5; no clear D. The CDR3 sequence is 13 residues long. The V end was cut by 8 bases, the J end by 6 bases, with 14 bases between. Germline V gene data show CDR1 as WSHSY and CDR2 as SAAADI. CDR3 in amino acids: CASSVGEGQPQHF. The CDR3, as DNA: TGCGCCAGCTCAGTGGGCGAAGGTCAGCCCCAGCATTTT.

This chain uses TRBV15 with TRBJ1-5; D is unresolved. Between the trimmed V and J ends, which lost 0 bases and 7 bases, there was a span of 16 bases. Germline CDR1 LNHNV, CDR2 YYDKDF (reference sequence). This CDR3 region has 16 residues. This chain's CDR3 is CATSRDLGIRLQPQHF. CDR3 coding DNA: TGTGCCACCAGCAGAGATCTTGGCATACGTTTGCAGCCCCAGCATTTT.

The J gene is TRBJ1-2, the V gene TRBV6-1; possibly TRBD1 for D (6 bases). Trimming left V 1 base short and J 1 base short, with 13 bases between. Germline V CDR1 and CDR2: MNHNS, SASEGT. CDR3 length: 16 amino acids. The CDR3 sequence is CASSEVRGTFNYGYTF. CDR3 sequence (DNA): TGTGCCAGCAGTGAAGTTCGCGGGACATTTAACTATGGCTACACCTTC.